A single sample gave rise to the 14 T cell receptor beta chains below, sequenced in a study of neurological immune-mediated disorders. MiXCR was run by TCRdb on the 5' RACE reads, yielding one entry per CDR3 protein. The data hold about 19,000 distinct CDR3 sequences, with 2.6% observed a single time. Specimen: PBMCs. The receptors shown here come from a woman between 18 and 29 years old with multiple sclerosis.

Sample share makes this clonotype medium-sized. This rearrangement joins TRBV6-5 to TRBJ1-2; D gene ambiguous. CDR3 size: 13 residues. In germline, CDR1 is MNHEY, CDR2 SVGAGI. V lost 6 bases and J 7 bases, leaving 15 bases between the germline ends. The CDR3: CASRRSTGAGYTF. The CDR3 coding sequence is TGTGCCAGCAGACGATCAACCGGCGCTGGCTACACCTTC.

This clonotype was picked up many times. The rearrangement joins TRBV19 to TRBJ1-5; 8 bases agree with TRBD1. This CDR3 has 17 amino acids. J was trimmed by 1 base and V by 5 bases; bases with no gene match: 10. CDR1 LNHDA and CDR2 SQIVND come from the germline V gene (reference sequence). The CDR3 spells CASSPTLGTGSNQPQHF. CDR3 in DNA: TGTGCCAGTAGTCCCACCCTCGGGACAGGAAGCAATCAGCCCCAGCATTTT.

This clonotype was observed at least ten times. The J gene is TRBJ2-2, the V gene TRBV7-2; D is unresolved. CDR1 is SGHTA, CDR2 FQGNSA, per germline. The germline V and J ends were trimmed by 2 bases and 6 bases, with 16 bases remaining between them. CDR3 size: 16 residues. This CDR3 reads CASSLRVSMGSGELFF. The CDR3 DNA reads TGTGCCAGCAGCTTAAGGGTTTCTATGGGGTCCGGGGAGCTGTTTTTT.

At least ten counts were recorded for this clonotype. V and J are TRBV25-1 and TRBJ2-3; D might be TRBD2 (5 bases). The CDR3 totals 14 residues. V was pared by 3 bases and J by 5 bases, with 12 bases between. Germline V gene lookup returns CDR1 MGHDK and CDR2 SYGVNS. The CDR3 DNA reads as TGTGCCAGCAGTGATGTGGACTCCCGAGATACGCAGTATTTT. Its protein product is CASSDVDSRDTQYF.

The sample holds many counts of this clonotype. This rearrangement joins TRBV12-3 or TRBV12-4 to TRBJ1-4, with TRBD1 matching over 7 bases. The CDR3 totals 13 residues. The junction had 1 base not matched to a gene; V was cut back by 1 base and J by 8 bases. Written as DNA, the CDR3 is TGTGCCAGCAGTTTAGAAGGGGGCGAAAAACTGTTTTTT. The encoded protein is CASSLEGGEKLFF.

This clonotype was found many times. V and J are TRBV6-5 and TRBJ2-6; D gene ambiguous. V dropped 2 bases and J dropped 0 bases, with 8 bases sitting between them. The CDR3 loop spans 16 amino acids. The germline V gene encodes CDR1 MNHEY and CDR2 SVGAGI. CDR3 residues: CASSYVRSSGANVLTF. CDR3 sequence (DNA): TGTGCCAGCAGTTACGTCCGGAGCTCTGGGGCCAACGTCCTGACTTTC.

This clonotype was counted only a few times. The V call is TRBV7-6, the J call TRBJ1-1; D is perhaps TRBD1 (5 bases). The CDR3 runs to 14 residues. Germline CDR1 is SGHVS and CDR2 is FNYEAQ. Trimming shortened V by 5 bases and J by 5 bases, and 15 bases separated the two germline ends. The CDR3 spells CASSGGKGRTEAFF. CDR3 bases: TGTGCCAGCAGCGGGGGAAAGGGCCGAACTGAAGCTTTCTTT. The whole variable domain, filled in from reference TRBV7-6 and TRBJ1-1, reads GAGVSQSPRYKVTKRGQDVALRCDPISGHVSLYWYRQALGQGPEFLTYFNYEAQQDKSGLPNDRFSAERPEGSISTLTIQRTEQRDSAMYRCASSGGKGRTEAFFGQGTRLTVV.

This clonotype was counted at least ten times. This sequence joins TRBV12-3 or TRBV12-4 and TRBJ2-7, with TRBD2 matching over 7 bases. The CDR3 totals 14 residues. V gave up 4 bases and J gave up 4 bases; unmatched junction bases: 7. The CDR3 DNA reads as TGTGCCAGCAGTTCCGGCGGGGGATTGTACGAGCAGTACTTC. Translating it yields CASSSGGGLYEQYF.

This clonotype was recorded at least ten times. This chain uses TRBV20-1 with TRBJ1-2; 8 positions agree with TRBD1. The CDR3 is 14 residues long. Germline V CDR1 and CDR2: DFQATT, SNEGSKA (reference sequence). Trimming removed 5 bases from V and 1 base from J; junction bases left unmatched: 6. Written as DNA, the CDR3 is TGCAGTGCTGCTCGGACAGGGTATAACTATGGCTACACCTTC. This gives the protein CSAARTGYNYGYTF.

This clonotype was counted ten times or more. The V call is TRBV10-3, the J call TRBJ2-5, with TRBD2 matching 10 bases. With 2 bases clipped from V and 5 bases from J, the junction kept 11 bases outside the gene matches. The length of the CDR3 is 17 residues. Germline values: CDR1 ENHRY, CDR2 SYGVKD. The CDR3 spells CAISEPAGLAGAETQYF. CDR3 in DNA: TGTGCCATCAGTGAGCCAGCAGGGCTAGCGGGAGCGGAGACCCAGTACTTC.

This clonotype was seen at least ten times. V is TRBV6-5 and J is TRBJ1-1; D is unresolved. Trimming removed 8 bases from V and 1 base from J, with 14 bases in between. CDR3 size: 14 residues. Germline loops: CDR1 MNHEY, CDR2 SVGAGI. This CDR3 is CASGRDLSNTEAFF. In DNA form, the CDR3 reads TGTGCCAGCGGAAGGGATCTGTCGAACACTGAAGCTTTCTTT.

This clonotype was seen ten or more times. The chain carries TRBV15 and TRBJ2-1, with TRBD1 identical over 10 bases. The junction had 10 bases not matched to a gene; V was cut back by 5 bases and J by 6 bases. Looked up from germline, CDR1 is LNHNV and CDR2 is YYDKDF (reference sequence). This CDR3 region has 16 residues. CDR3 in amino acids: CATSASGTGVPNEQFF. DNA of the CDR3: TGTGCCACCAGCGCATCCGGGACAGGGGTCCCCAATGAGCAGTTCTTC. The full variable domain, with the rest looked up from reference TRBV15 and TRBJ2-1, is DAMVIQNPRYQVTQFGKPVTLSCSQTLNHNVMYWYQQKSSQAPKLLFHYYDKDFNNEADTPDNFQSRRPNTSFCFLDIRSPGLGDTAMYLCATSASGTGVPNEQFFGPGTRLTVL.

This clonotype has a count of ten or more. Mismatch with germline at one junction end may stem from a read error. The chain recombines TRBV12-3 or TRBV12-4 with TRBJ1-2; no definite D call. The CDR3 sequence is 11 residues long. The DNA of the CDR3 is TGTGCCAGCAGTCTAGCCAAGATTGACACCTTC. As protein: CASSLAKIDTF.

This clonotype was detected ten times or more. This sequence joins TRBV6-5 and TRBJ2-3; D is perhaps TRBD2 (7 bases). CDR1 and CDR2 from the germline V gene are MNHEY and SVGAGI. The CDR3 loop spans 15 amino acids. Trimming removed 4 bases from V and 4 bases from J, with 15 bases in between. Here the CDR3 reads CASSWRGGRADTQYF. CDR3 DNA sequence: TGTGCCAGCAGTTGGAGGGGGGGCCGGGCAGATACGCAGTATTTT.